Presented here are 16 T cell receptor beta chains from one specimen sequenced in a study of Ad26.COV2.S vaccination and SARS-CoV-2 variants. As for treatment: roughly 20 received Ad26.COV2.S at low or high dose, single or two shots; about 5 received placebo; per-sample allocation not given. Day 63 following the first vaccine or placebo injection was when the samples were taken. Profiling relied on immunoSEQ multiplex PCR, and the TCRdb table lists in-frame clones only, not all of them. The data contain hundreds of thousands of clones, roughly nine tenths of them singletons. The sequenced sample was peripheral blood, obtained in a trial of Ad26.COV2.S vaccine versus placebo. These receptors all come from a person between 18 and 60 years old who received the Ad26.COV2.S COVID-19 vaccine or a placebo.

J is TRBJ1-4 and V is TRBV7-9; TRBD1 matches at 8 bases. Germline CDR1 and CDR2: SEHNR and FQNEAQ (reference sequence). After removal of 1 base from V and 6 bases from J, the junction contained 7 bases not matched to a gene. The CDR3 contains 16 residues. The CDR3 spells CASSLEGAGGYEKLFF. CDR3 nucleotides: TGTGCCAGCAGCTTAGAGGGGGCAGGGGGCTATGAAAAACTGTTTTTT.

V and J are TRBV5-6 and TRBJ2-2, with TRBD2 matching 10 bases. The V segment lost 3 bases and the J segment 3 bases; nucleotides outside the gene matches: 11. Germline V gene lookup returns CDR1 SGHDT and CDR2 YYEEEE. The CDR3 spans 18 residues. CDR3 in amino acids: CASSSSGGARTYTGELFF. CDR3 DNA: TGTGCCAGCAGCTCAAGCGGGGGGGCCCGTACTTACACCGGGGAGCTGTTTTTT.

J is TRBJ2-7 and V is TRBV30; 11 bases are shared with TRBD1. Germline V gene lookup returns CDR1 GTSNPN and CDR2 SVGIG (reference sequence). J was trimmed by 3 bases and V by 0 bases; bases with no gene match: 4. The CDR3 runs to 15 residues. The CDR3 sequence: CAWSVRGTGGYEQYF. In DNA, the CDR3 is TGTGCCTGGAGTGTACGGGGGACAGGGGGCTACGAGCAGTACTTC.

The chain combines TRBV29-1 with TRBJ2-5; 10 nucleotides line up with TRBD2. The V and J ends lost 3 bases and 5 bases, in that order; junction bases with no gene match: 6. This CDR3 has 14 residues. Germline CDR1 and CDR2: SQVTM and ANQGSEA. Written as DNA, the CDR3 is TGCAGCGTTGAGCCAGCGGGGGGGTGGGAGACCCAGTACTTC. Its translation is CSVEPAGGWETQYF.

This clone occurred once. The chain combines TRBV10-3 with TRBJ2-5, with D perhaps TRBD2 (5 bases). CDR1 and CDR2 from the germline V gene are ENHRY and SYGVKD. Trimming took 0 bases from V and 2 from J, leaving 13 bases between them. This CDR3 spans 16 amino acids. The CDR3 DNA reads TGTGCCATCAGTGAGTCGCTGAGGGTTGAGCAAGAGACCCAGTACTTC. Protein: CAISESLRVEQETQYF.

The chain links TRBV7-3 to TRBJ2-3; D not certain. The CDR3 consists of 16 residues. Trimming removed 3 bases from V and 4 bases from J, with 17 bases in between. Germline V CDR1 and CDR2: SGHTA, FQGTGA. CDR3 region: CASSFSSFSGADTQYF. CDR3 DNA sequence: TGTGCCAGCAGCTTTAGCAGCTTTAGTGGGGCAGATACGCAGTATTTT.

The CDR3 sequence is CASSRSTTGGKTGELFF. Written as DNA, the CDR3 is TGCGCCAGCAGCCGCTCAACGACAGGGGGCAAAACCGGGGAGCTGTTTTTT. The rearrangement uses TRBV4-3 and TRBJ2-2; 10 bases fit TRBD1. Unmatched junction bases numbered 10, after V lost 4 bases and J lost 5 bases. The CDR3 loop spans 17 amino acids. CDR1 LGHNA and CDR2 YSLEER come from the germline V gene.

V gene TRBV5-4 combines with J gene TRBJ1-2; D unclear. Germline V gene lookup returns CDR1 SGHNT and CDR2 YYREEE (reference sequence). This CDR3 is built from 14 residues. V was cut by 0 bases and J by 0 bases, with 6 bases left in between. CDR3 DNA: TGTGCCAGCAGCTTGGAATTAGCTAACTATGGCTACACCTTC. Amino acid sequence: CASSLELANYGYTF. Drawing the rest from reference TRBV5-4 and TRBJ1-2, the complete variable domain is ETGVTQSPTHLIKTRGQQVTLRCSSQSGHNTVSWYQQALGQGPQFIFQYYREEENGRGNFPPRFSGLQFPNYSSELNVNALELDDSALYLCASSLELANYGYTFGSGTRLTVV.

CDR3 sequence reads: CASSYSNSQETQYF. For the CDR3, the DNA is TGTGCCAGCAGTTACTCGAACAGCCAAGAGACCCAGTACTTC. V usage is TRBV6-6 and J usage is TRBJ2-5; no clear D gene. The V end lost 0 bases, the J end lost 1 base, and 6 bases lay between the germline ends. CDR3 length equals 14 residues. The germline V gene has CDR1 MNHNY and CDR2 SVGAGI (reference sequence).

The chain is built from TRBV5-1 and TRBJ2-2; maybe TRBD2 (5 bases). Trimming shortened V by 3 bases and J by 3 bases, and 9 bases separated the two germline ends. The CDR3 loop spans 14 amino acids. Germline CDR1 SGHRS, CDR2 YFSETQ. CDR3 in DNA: TGCGCCAGCAGCTCTACCGGGGACACCGGGGAGCTGTTTTTT. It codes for CASSSTGDTGELFF.

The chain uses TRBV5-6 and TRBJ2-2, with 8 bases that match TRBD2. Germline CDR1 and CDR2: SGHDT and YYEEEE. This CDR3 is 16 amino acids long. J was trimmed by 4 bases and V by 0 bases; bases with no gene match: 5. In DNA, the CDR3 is TGTGCCAGCAGCTTGGGACGGGGGGGCCCCACCGGGGAGCTGTTTTTT. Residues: CASSLGRGGPTGELFF.

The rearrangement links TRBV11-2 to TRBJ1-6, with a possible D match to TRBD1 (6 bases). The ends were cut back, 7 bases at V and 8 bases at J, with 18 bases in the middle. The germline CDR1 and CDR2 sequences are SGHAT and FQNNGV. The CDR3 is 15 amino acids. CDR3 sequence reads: CASTLKDRLYSPLHF. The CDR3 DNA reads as TGTGCCAGCACCCTCAAGGACAGACTTTATTCACCCCTCCACTTT.

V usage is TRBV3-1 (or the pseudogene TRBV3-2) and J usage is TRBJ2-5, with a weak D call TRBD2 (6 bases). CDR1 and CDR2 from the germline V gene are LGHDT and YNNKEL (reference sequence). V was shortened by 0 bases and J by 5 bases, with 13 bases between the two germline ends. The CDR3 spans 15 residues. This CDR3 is CASSQDLRGGETQYF. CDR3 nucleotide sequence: TGTGCCAGCAGCCAAGATCTAAGGGGAGGTGAGACCCAGTACTTC.

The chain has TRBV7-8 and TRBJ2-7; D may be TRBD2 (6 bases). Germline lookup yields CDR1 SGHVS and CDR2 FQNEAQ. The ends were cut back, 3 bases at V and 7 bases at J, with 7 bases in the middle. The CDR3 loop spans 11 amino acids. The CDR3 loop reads CASSFGGEQYF. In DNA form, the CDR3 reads TGTGCCAGCAGCTTCGGGGGAGAGCAGTACTTC.

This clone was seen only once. CDR3 DNA: TGCGCCAGCAGCCAAGAGCGGGGAGGGAGCAATCAGCCCCAGCATTTT. Translation: CASSQERGGSNQPQHF. The chain joins TRBV4-3 to TRBJ1-5; D uncertain. Germline CDR1 and CDR2: LGHNA and YSLEER. The CDR3 is 16 amino acids. V was clipped by 0 bases and J by 1 base, with 10 bases between them.

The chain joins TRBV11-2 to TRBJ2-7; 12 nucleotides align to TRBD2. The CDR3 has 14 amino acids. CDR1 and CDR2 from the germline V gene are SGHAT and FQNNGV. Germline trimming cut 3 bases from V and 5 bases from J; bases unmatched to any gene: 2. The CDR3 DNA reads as TGTGCCAGCAGCTTCGGACTAGCGGGAAACGAGCAGTACTTC. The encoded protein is CASSFGLAGNEQYF.